Listed here are 2 T cell receptor beta chains from one sample, sequenced in a study of blood T cells in healthy people across ages. It was with a sample-barcoded 5' primer and a J-beta primer mix that a second PCR of roughly 7 to 12 cycles was run. MiXCR, run by TCRdb on the 5' RACE reads, gives a single entry per CDR3 protein. The sample consists of around 1,800,000 distinct CDR3 sequences, about 39% of them appearing once. The sequencing sample was made of blood. Receptor source: a human donor in good health.

The gene calls are TRBV21-1 and TRBJ1-4; the table names TRBD1, a call not compared with the DNA. TRBV21-1 is a pseudogene. This CDR3 is 16 amino acids long. The DNA for the CDR3 is TGTGCCAGCAGCCAGGTACAGGGTAGAACTAATGAAAAACTGTTTTTT. Translating it yields CASSQVQGRTNEKLFF.

The DNA for the CDR3 is TGTGCCAGCAGTTTTAGAGGGGACAGGACTTACAATGAGCAGTTCTTC. As protein: CASSFRGDRTYNEQFF. V is TRBV12-3 or TRBV12-4 and J is TRBJ2-1; 8 bases match TRBD1. V lost 3 bases and J lost 4; bases outside the gene matches: 8. This CDR3 comprises 16 residues.